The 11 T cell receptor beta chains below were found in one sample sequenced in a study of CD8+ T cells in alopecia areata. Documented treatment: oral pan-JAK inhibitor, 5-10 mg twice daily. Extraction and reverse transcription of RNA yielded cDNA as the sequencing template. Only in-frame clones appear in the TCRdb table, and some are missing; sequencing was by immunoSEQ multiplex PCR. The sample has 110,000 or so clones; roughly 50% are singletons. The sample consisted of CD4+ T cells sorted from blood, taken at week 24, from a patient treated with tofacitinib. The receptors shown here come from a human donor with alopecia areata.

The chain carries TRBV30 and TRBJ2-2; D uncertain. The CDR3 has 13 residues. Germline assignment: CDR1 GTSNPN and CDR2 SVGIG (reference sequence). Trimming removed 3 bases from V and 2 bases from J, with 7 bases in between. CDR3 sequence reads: CAWRQGNTGELFF. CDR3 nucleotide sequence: TGTGCCTGGAGACAAGGCAACACCGGGGAGCTGTTTTTT.

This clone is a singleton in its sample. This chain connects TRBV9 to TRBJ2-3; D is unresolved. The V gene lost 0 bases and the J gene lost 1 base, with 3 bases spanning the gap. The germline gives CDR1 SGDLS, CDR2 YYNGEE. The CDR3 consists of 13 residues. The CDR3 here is CASSVEGTDTQYF. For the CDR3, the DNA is TGTGCCAGCAGCGTAGAGGGCACAGATACGCAGTATTTT. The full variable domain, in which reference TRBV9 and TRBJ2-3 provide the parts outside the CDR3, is DSGVTQTPKHLITATGQRVTLRCSPRSGDLSVYWYQQSLDQGLQFLIQYYNGEERAKGNILERFSAQQFPDLHSELNLSSLELGDSALYFCASSVEGTDTQYFGPGTRLTVL.

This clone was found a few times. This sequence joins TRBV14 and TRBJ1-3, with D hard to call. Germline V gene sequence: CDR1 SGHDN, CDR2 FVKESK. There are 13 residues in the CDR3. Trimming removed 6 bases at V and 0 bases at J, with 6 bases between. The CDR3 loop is CASRSLSGNTIYF. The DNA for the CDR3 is TGTGCCAGCAGAAGTCTCTCTGGAAACACCATATATTTT.

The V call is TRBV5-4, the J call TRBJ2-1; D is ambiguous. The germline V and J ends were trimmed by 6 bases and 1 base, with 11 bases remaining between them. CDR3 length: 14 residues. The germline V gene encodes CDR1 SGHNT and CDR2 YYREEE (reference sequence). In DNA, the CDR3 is TGTGCCAGCAAGGGTCAGGCTTCCTACAATGAGCAGTTCTTC. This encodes CASKGQASYNEQFF.

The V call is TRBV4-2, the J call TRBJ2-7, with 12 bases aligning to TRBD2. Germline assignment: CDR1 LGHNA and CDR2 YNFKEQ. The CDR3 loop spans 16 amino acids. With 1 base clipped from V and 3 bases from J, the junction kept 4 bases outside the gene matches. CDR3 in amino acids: CASSQGTSGAGYEQYF. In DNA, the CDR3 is TGTGCCAGCAGCCAAGGGACTAGCGGGGCCGGCTACGAGCAGTACTTC.

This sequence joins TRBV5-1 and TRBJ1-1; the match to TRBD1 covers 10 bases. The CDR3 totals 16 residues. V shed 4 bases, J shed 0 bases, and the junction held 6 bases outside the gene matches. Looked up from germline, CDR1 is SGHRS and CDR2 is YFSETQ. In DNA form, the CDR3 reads TGCGCCAGCAGCGTGACGACAGGGGGCTTGAACACTGAAGCTTTCTTT. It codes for CASSVTTGGLNTEAFF.

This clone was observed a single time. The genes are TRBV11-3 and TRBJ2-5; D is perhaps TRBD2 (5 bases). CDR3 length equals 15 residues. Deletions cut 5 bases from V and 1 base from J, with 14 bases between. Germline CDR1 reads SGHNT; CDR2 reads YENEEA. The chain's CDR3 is CASSPGAVSQETQYF. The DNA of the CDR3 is TGTGCCAGCAGCCCCGGAGCGGTTTCCCAAGAGACCCAGTACTTC.

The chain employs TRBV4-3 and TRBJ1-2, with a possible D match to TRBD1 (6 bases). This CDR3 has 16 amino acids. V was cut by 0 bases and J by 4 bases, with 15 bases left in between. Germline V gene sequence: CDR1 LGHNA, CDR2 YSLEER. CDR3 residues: CASSQDRGGDPYGYTF. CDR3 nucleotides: TGCGCCAGCAGCCAAGACAGGGGAGGGGACCCCTATGGCTACACCTTC.

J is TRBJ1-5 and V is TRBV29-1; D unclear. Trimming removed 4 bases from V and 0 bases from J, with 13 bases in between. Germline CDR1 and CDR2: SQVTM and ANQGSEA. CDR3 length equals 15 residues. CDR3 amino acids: CSVVVGLDSNQPQHF. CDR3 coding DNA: TGCAGCGTTGTAGTAGGGTTGGATAGCAATCAGCCCCAGCATTTT. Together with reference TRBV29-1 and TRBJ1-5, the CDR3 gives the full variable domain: SAVISQKPSRDICQRGTSLTIQCQVDSQVTMMFWYRQQPGQSLTLIATANQGSEATYESGFVIDKFPISRPNLTFSTLTVSNMSPEDSSIYLCSVVVGLDSNQPQHFGDGTRLSIL.

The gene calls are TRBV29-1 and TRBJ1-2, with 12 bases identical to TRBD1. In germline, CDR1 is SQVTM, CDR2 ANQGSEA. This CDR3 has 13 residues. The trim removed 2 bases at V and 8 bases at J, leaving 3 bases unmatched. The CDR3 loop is CSVERDRGRGYTF. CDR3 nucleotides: TGCAGCGTTGAAAGGGACAGGGGGCGAGGCTACACCTTC.

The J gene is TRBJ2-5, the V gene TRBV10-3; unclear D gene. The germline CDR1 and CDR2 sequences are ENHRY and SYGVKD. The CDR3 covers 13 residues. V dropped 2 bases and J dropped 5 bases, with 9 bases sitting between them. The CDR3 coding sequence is TGTGCCATCAGTGAGCGGGCCGGGGAGACCCAGTACTTC. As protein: CAISERAGETQYF.